This TCR beta chain is from a study of T-cell reconstitution after alpha-beta-depleted transplantation in children. Unique molecular identifiers were built into the TCRbeta library. MiXCR was run by TCRdb on the PCR reads, yielding one entry per CDR3 protein. The table has about a million distinct CDR3 sequences, around 30% seen once. This clonotype turned up a few times. V was trimmed by 6 bases and J by 7 bases, leaving 19 bases between them. This CDR3 is built from 14 residues. The specimen comprised PBMCs, mostly from graft donor cells, sampled 360 days after TCRalphabeta/CD19-depleted stem cell transplant. The rearrangement joins TRBV12-3 or TRBV12-4 to TRBJ2-7; TRBD1 might be the D (6 bases). The receptor's source is a boy under two years old who had a stem cell transplant for SCID, so the T cells may come from the graft donor. The CDR3 DNA is TGTGCCAGCAGCCACAGGGTGAGGGGCGGGGAGCAGTACTTC. Translating it yields CASSHRVRGGEQYF.